This T cell receptor (beta chain) was recorded in a study of blood T cell repertoires in COVID-19. About the research overall: Italy, Spain and the United States were the sources of the convalescent and acute COVID-19 samples. From T cells, B-cell-depleted T cells, or PBMCs came the material, which was cDNA or gDNA.

Source study methods: Reference gene primer amplification gave estimated nucleated cell counts. Repertoires were generated with immunoSEQ multiplex PCR, while TCRdb's copy carries only in-frame clones and drops some. V, J and clone size are taken as reported in that table, and D and trimming were inferred from the DNA itself. The data contain a few hundred thousand clones, around 86% of them seen just once; the ten biggest clones take up 1%. This clone has only a few counts. Sequencing was carried out using peripheral blood. The clonotype comes from a man in his forties or fifties with active or convalescent COVID-19.

The CDR3 here is CASSPRRRLAGERAGELFF. In nucleotides, the CDR3 is TGTGCCAGTAGTCCCCGCCGGCGACTAGCGGGAGAAAGGGCCGGGGAGCTGTTTTTT. The gene calls are TRBV19 and TRBJ2-2; 12 nucleotides agree with TRBD2. This CDR3 contains 19 residues. Germline loops: CDR1 LNHDA, CDR2 SQIVND (reference sequence). The ends lost 5 bases at V and 6 bases at J; junction bases unmatched: 16.